The rows below give T cell receptor beta chains drawn from one sample of a study of cytomegalovirus exposure and HLA in healthy donors. The protocol was immunoSEQ multiplex PCR, while the TCRdb copy is restricted to in-frame clones and leaves out a portion. This sample has around 90,000 clones, with roughly four fifths found just once. The sequencing input was PBMCs. The receptors shown here come from a man aged 25 to 45 in good health and CMV-seronegative. CDR3s include the opening cysteine and the closing phenylalanine or tryptophan. The D gene is left open where the match is weak. Clone size appears in some rows only: once, few, many, or a class for an expanded clone.

cdr3_aa,cdr3_nt,v_call,j_call,d_call,clone_size
CASSLSSRQGANYGYTF,TGCGCCAGCAGCTTGTCCTCTAGACAGGGGGCTAACTATGGCTACACCTTC,TRBV5-1,TRBJ1-2,TRBD1,NA
CASSVDGTGPQHF,TGTGCCAGCAGCGTGGACGGGACAGGGCCCCAGCATTTT,TRBV11-2,TRBJ1-5,TRBD1,NA
CASSFPGAGIYEQFF,TGTGCCAGCAGTTTCCCAGGGGCAGGTATCTATGAGCAGTTCTTC,TRBV27,TRBJ2-1,NA,NA
CASRIRGATINQPQHF,TGTGCCAGTAGGATTCGGGGGGCCACTATCAATCAGCCCCAGCATTTT,TRBV19,TRBJ1-5,NA,NA
CASSPGVVGWDGYTF,TGTGCCAGCAGCCCAGGGGTAGTAGGCTGGGATGGCTACACCTTC,TRBV7-3,TRBJ1-2,NA,NA
CSVSLAGRADTQYF,TGCAGCGTTTCACTAGCGGGGAGAGCAGATACGCAGTATTTT,TRBV29-1,TRBJ2-3,TRBD2,once
CASSLANSIYGYTF,TGTGCCAGCAGCTTGGCCAACAGTATCTATGGCTACACCTTC,TRBV5-5,TRBJ1-2,NA,NA
CASSISPGERTDTQYF,TGTGCCAGCAGCATTTCCCCGGGGGAACGCACAGATACGCAGTATTTT,TRBV11-3,TRBJ2-3,NA,NA
CASSLEGDSGNTIYF,TGCGCCAGCAGCTTGGAGGGGGACTCTGGAAACACCATATATTTT,TRBV5-1,TRBJ1-3,NA,NA
CASSVRDRAYQETQYF,TGTGCCAGCAGCGTCCGGGACAGAGCGTACCAAGAGACCCAGTACTTC,TRBV9,TRBJ2-5,TRBD1,NA
CASSGRGISGNTIYF,TGTGCCAGCAGCGGCAGGGGGATCTCTGGAAACACCATATATTTT,TRBV7-9,TRBJ1-3,TRBD1,NA
CASADRANTEAFF,TGTGCTAGTGCTGACAGGGCGAACACTGAAGCTTTCTTT,TRBV12-5,TRBJ1-1,TRBD1,NA
CASSYHSSNQPQHF,TGTGCCAGCAGTTACCACAGTAGCAATCAGCCCCAGCATTTT,TRBV6-5,TRBJ1-5,NA,few
CASSYTGEGSPLHF,TGTGCCAGCAGTTACACCGGTGAGGGTTCACCCCTCCACTTT,TRBV6-5,TRBJ1-6,NA,NA
CASTSGGRSRAFF,TGTGCCAGTACGTCAGGGGGCCGTTCGCGAGCTTTCTTT,TRBV28,TRBJ1-1,TRBD1,NA
CASSVGQGGETQYF,TGTGCCAGCAGCGTAGGACAGGGTGGGGAGACCCAGTACTTC,TRBV9,TRBJ2-5,TRBD1,once
CASSGTEETQYF,TGTGCCAGCAGTGGGACTGAAGAGACCCAGTACTTC,TRBV2,TRBJ2-5,NA,few
CASSLLAGQGGETQYF,TGCGCCAGCAGCTTGTTAGCGGGACAGGGAGGAGAGACCCAGTACTTC,TRBV5-1,TRBJ2-5,NA,NA
CASSAVQGRGNEAFF,TGTGCCAGCAGCGCCGTACAGGGGCGAGGTAATGAAGCTTTCTTT,TRBV9,TRBJ1-1,TRBD1,NA
CASGLYAKDRVSGNTIYF,TGTGCTAGTGGTTTGTACGCCAAAGACAGGGTTTCTGGAAACACCATATATTTT,TRBV12-5,TRBJ1-3,TRBD1,NA
CSVERDRGRGLTSNQPQHF,TGCAGCGTTGAGAGGGACAGGGGAAGGGGATTAACTAGCAATCAGCCCCAGCATTTT,TRBV29-1,TRBJ1-5,TRBD1,NA
CASSPKNRGRGNEQFF,TGTGCCAGCAGCCCAAAAAACAGGGGGCGCGGGAATGAGCAGTTCTTC,TRBV7-3,TRBJ2-1,TRBD1,NA
CASSLVPGGPINEKLFF,TGTGCCAGCAGCTTAGTTCCAGGGGGCCCAATCAATGAAAAACTGTTTTTT,TRBV7-2,TRBJ1-4,TRBD1,NA
CASRYRDTEAFF,TGTGCCAGCAGATACAGGGACACTGAAGCTTTCTTT,TRBV5-6,TRBJ1-1,NA,NA
CASQAQDVAGLSYYGYTF,TGTGCCAGTCAAGCCCAGGATGTCGCGGGGCTTTCGTACTATGGCTACACCTTC,TRBV7-9,TRBJ1-2,NA,once
CASRMVGEGPYNEQFF,TGTGCCAGCAGAATGGTAGGGGAGGGGCCCTACAATGAGCAGTTCTTC,TRBV13,TRBJ2-1,TRBD2,NA
CASSQDLGDQPQHF,TGTGCCAGCAGCCAAGATCTCGGGGATCAGCCCCAGCATTTT,TRBV4-2,TRBJ1-5,NA,NA
CASSPRTGANYGYTF,TGTGCCAGCAGCCCCCGGACAGGGGCTAACTATGGCTACACCTTC,TRBV16,TRBJ1-2,TRBD1,NA
CASSSAGTGGHTIYF,TGTGCCAGCAGCTCCGCCGGGACAGGGGGCCACACCATATATTTT,TRBV7-2,TRBJ1-3,TRBD1,NA
CASSLAPVNYGYTF,TGTGCCAGCAGCTTAGCCCCAGTAAACTATGGCTACACCTTC,TRBV7-9,TRBJ1-2,NA,NA
CASSPGQRSFQPQHF,TGTGCCAGTAGTCCGGGACAGAGGAGTTTTCAGCCCCAGCATTTT,TRBV19,TRBJ1-5,TRBD1,few
CASSLAGQGVVFF,TGTGCCAGCAGCTTAGCGGGACAGGGGGTGGTTTTCTTT,TRBV13,TRBJ1-1,TRBD1,many
CAGSLGTGGYSPLHF,TGTGCCGGCAGTTTAGGGACAGGGGGGTACTCACCCCTCCACTTT,TRBV27,TRBJ1-6,TRBD1,NA
CASSLDSPGLEAFF,TGTGCCAGCAGCTTAGATTCGCCAGGCCTAGAAGCTTTCTTT,TRBV11-1,TRBJ1-1,NA,NA
CASSESENEQFF,TGTGCCAGCAGTGAATCCGAGAATGAGCAGTTCTTC,TRBV2,TRBJ2-1,NA,few
CASSVPGGYGYTF,TGTGCCAGTAGTGTCCCAGGGGGCTATGGCTACACCTTC,TRBV19,TRBJ1-2,TRBD1,NA
CASSLDQIFAGYF,TGTGCCAGCAGCTTAGATCAGATTTTTGCAGGGTACTTC,TRBV11-2,TRBJ2-7,NA,NA
CASSTTGFQDTQYF,TGTGCCAGCTCAACCACGGGGTTCCAAGATACGCAGTATTTT,TRBV18,TRBJ2-3,NA,NA
CASSEAAEYYGYTF,TGTGCCAGCAGCGAGGCGGCGGAGTACTATGGCTACACCTTC,TRBV9,TRBJ1-2,NA,NA
CASSSSGQINTEAFF,TGTGCCAGCTCAAGTTCGGGACAGATCAACACTGAAGCTTTCTTT,TRBV18,TRBJ1-1,TRBD1,NA
CASSPSLRRDRNNEKLFF,TGTGCCAGCAGCCCGAGCCTCCGCCGGGACAGAAATAATGAAAAACTGTTTTTT,TRBV7-8,TRBJ1-4,TRBD1,NA
CASSLQGDYGYTF,TGTGCCAGCAGTTTGCAGGGGGACTATGGCTACACCTTC,TRBV27,TRBJ1-2,TRBD1,NA
CASSLTSRGLGYTGELFF,TGCGCCAGCAGCTTGACCTCGCGGGGGCTAGGTTACACCGGGGAGCTGTTTTTT,TRBV5-1,TRBJ2-2,NA,NA
CASSQRDRGMEQFF,TGTGCCAGCAGCCAAAGGGACAGGGGGATGGAGCAGTTCTTC,TRBV11-3,TRBJ2-1,TRBD1,NA
CASILDGCMDEQFF,TGTGCCAGCATACTAGATGGGTGTATGGATGAGCAGTTCTTC,TRBV21-1,TRBJ2-1,NA,NA
CASSLPGTSGGAKETQYF,TGTGCCAGCAGCTTACCCGGGACTAGCGGGGGGGCAAAGGAGACCCAGTACTTC,TRBV11-2,TRBJ2-5,TRBD2,NA
CASSKAGTSGGYEQYF,TGTGCCAGCAGCAAAGCGGGGACTAGCGGGGGCTACGAGCAGTACTTC,TRBV21-1,TRBJ2-7,NA,once
CASSYSPGTGENGYTF,TGTGCCAGCAGTTACTCCCCCGGGACAGGGGAAAATGGCTACACCTTC,TRBV28,TRBJ1-2,TRBD1,NA
CASSLGTGLAHVLTF,TGTGCCAGCAGTTTAGGGACAGGACTGGCCCACGTCCTGACTTTC,TRBV28,TRBJ2-6,TRBD1,NA
CASSYETGSYTEAFF,TGTGCCAGCAGTTATGAGACAGGTTCATACACTGAAGCTTTCTTT,TRBV6-6,TRBJ1-1,NA,few
CASSKAREKSNQPQHF,TGTGCCAGCAGCAAAGCGAGAGAGAAGAGCAATCAGCCCCAGCATTTT,TRBV21-1,TRBJ1-5,NA,NA